The sequence of this T cell receptor beta chain was determined in a study of neurological immune-mediated disorders. The CDR3 contains 15 residues. V lost 0 bases to trimming and J lost 8 bases, with 12 bases between them. Germline loops: CDR1 SGHRS, CDR2 YFSETQ. Notes on the study in general: HTLV-1-associated myelopathy showed the most TCR clonal expansion; multiple sclerosis the least, below healthy controls. No sharing of CDR3 amino acid sequences was observed among expanded clones across subjects, suggesting private repertoires in all groups.

This clonotype was found many times. What it binds is not known. TCRdb re-analysed the 5' RACE reads in MiXCR, keeping a single row per CDR3 protein. The table has roughly 59,000 distinct CDR3 sequences, more than 4.5% seen once; the top ten hold about 5.3%. Sequencing was carried out using PBMCs. The rearrangement links TRBV5-1 to TRBJ1-6; D uncertain. This receptor was obtained from a human donor with multiple sclerosis. The donor label of this sample is uncertain. CDR3 region: CASSLAPRLYSPLHF. CDR3 DNA sequence: TGCGCCAGCAGCTTGGCCCCACGTCTATATTCACCCCTCCACTTT.